This is a list of T cell receptor beta chains from one sample in a study of cytomegalovirus exposure and HLA in healthy donors. Method: immunoSEQ multiplex PCR; TCRdb's copy keeps in-frame clones and lacks some. Of 150,000 to 180,000 clones listed, about 82% were seen once; the top ten hold about 1.9%. The sequenced sample was PBMCs. The source is a human donor in good health. Each CDR3 is given with its conserved first and last residue. D genes are given only for firm matches. Where a row states a size, it is once, few, many or the class of an expanded clone; other rows omit it.

j_call v_call clone_size d_call cdr3_aa cdr3_nt
TRBJ2-7 TRBV5-4 NA TRBD1 CASRPDRATRPSDF TGTGCCAGCAGACCTGACAGGGCCACTCGGCCGTCGGACTTC
TRBJ2-3 TRBV10-1 NA TRBD2 CASSPGVAGLTDTQYF TGCGCCAGCAGCCCCGGGGTAGCGGGACTCACAGATACGCAGTATTTT
TRBJ2-5 TRBV28 once TRBD1 CASSMRGTGWGETQYF TGTGCCAGCAGTATGCGAGGGACAGGTTGGGGGGAGACCCAGTACTTC
TRBJ1-2 TRBV27 NA TRBD1 CASRFTGQQFSGYTF TGTGCCAGCAGGTTCACGGGACAGCAATTTAGTGGCTACACCTTC
TRBJ1-2 TRBV7-2 NA NA CASSLASRYGYTF TGTGCCAGCAGCTTAGCGTCGCGCTATGGCTACACCTTC
TRBJ2-7 TRBV14 NA TRBD1 CASSQRGGQGASEQYF TGTGCCAGCAGCCAACGGGGCGGACAGGGGGCTTCCGAGCAGTACTTC
TRBJ2-7 TRBV10-3 NA NA CAISGPDSGTYEQYF TGTGCCATCAGTGGGCCGGACAGCGGGACCTACGAGCAGTACTTC
TRBJ2-3 TRBV2 once TRBD1 CASTYKPDREKYF TGTGCCAGCACCTACAAACCCGACAGGGAGAAGTATTTT
TRBJ2-1 TRBV14 once NA CASRKLAGPNEQFF TGTGCCAGCAGGAAACTAGCAGGGCCAAATGAGCAGTTCTTC
TRBJ2-1 TRBV29-1 NA TRBD2 CSVEGAGLAGGIEQFF TGCAGCGTTGAAGGTGCGGGGCTAGCGGGAGGGATTGAGCAGTTCTTC
TRBJ1-2 TRBV2 few NA CASRFQGWDGYTF TGTGCCAGCAGGTTTCAGGGATGGGATGGCTACACCTTC
TRBJ2-6 TRBV5-4 NA NA CASILGGDGANVLTF TGTGCCAGCATCCTAGGAGGGGACGGGGCCAACGTCCTGACTTTC
TRBJ1-3 TRBV9 NA NA CASSVLQTGLRGNTIYF TGTGCCAGCAGCGTACTCCAAACAGGGCTGCGCGGAAACACCATATATTTT
TRBJ1-2 TRBV27 NA TRBD1 CASNPTPGQPSYGYTF TGTGCCAGCAATCCGACCCCGGGACAGCCAAGCTATGGCTACACCTTC
TRBJ1-2 TRBV4-3 few NA CASSQDWAGFYGYTF TGCGCCAGCAGCCAAGATTGGGCCGGATTTTATGGCTACACCTTC
TRBJ2-7 TRBV20-1 NA NA CSARNSYEQYF TGCAGTGCTAGAAACTCGTACGAGCAGTACTTC
TRBJ2-5 TRBV5-1 NA TRBD2 CASSSGAGEETQYF TGCGCCAGCAGCTCCGGAGCGGGGGAGGAGACCCAGTACTTC
TRBJ2-2 TRBV14 NA NA CASSQRQTNTGELFF TGTGCCAGCAGCCAACGCCAGACAAACACCGGGGAGCTGTTTTTT
TRBJ1-6 TRBV7-9 NA TRBD1 CASSQQGFNSPLHF TGTGCCAGCAGCCAACAGGGGTTTAATTCACCCCTCCACTTT
TRBJ1-2 TRBV2 few NA CASAGRGNYGYTF TGTGCCAGCGCTGGGAGGGGTAACTATGGCTACACCTTC
TRBJ1-1 TRBV7-3 few NA CASSLGRSNTEAFF TGTGCCAGCAGCTTAGGGCGATCGAACACTGAAGCTTTCTTT
TRBJ2-3 TRBV6-1 NA NA CASSEDRRADTQYF TGTGCCAGCAGTGAAGACCGGAGGGCAGATACGCAGTATTTT
TRBJ2-1 TRBV7-2 NA NA CASSLVLVAGSEQFF TGTGCCAGCAGCTTAGTGTTGGTAGCTGGGAGTGAGCAGTTCTTC
TRBJ2-5 TRBV6-6 NA TRBD1 CASTWTGTETQYF TGTGCCAGCACCTGGACAGGGACAGAGACCCAGTACTTC
TRBJ2-1 TRBV10-3 NA TRBD2 CAISLTSGSYNEQFF TGTGCCATCAGCCTGACTAGCGGATCCTACAATGAGCAGTTCTTC
TRBJ2-5 TRBV2 NA TRBD2 CASSGVAGVRETQYF TGTGCCAGCAGTGGGGTAGCGGGAGTGCGGGAGACCCAGTACTTC
TRBJ1-5 TRBV2 NA NA CASSEERREAQHF TGTGCCAGCAGTGAAGAGCGCCGCGAGGCCCAGCATTTT
TRBJ2-1 TRBV27 NA TRBD1 CASGGPILDRGYNEQFF TGTGCCAGCGGGGGACCCATTCTGGACAGGGGGTACAATGAGCAGTTCTTC
TRBJ2-1 TRBV5-1 once TRBD2 CASRQRGAYNEQFF TGCGCCAGCAGGCAGCGGGGGGCCTACAATGAGCAGTTCTTC
TRBJ2-2 TRBV4-2 NA NA CASSQGGLIGELFF TGTGCCAGCAGCCAAGGGGGGCTGATCGGGGAGCTGTTTTTT
TRBJ1-2 TRBV2 NA NA CASSLAGAYGYTF TGTGCCAGCAGTTTGGCAGGGGCATATGGCTACACCTTC
TRBJ1-3 TRBV7-8 few NA CASSLVPGGYTIYF TGTGCCAGCAGCTTAGTTCCAGGAGGGTACACCATATATTTT
TRBJ1-1 TRBV15 NA NA CATSRVRVGANTEAFF TGTGCCACCAGCAGAGTCCGGGTTGGGGCCAACACTGAAGCTTTCTTT
TRBJ2-2 TRBV7-2 NA TRBD1 CASNRRGTGGFGELFF TGTGCCAGCAACCGGAGGGGGACAGGGGGCTTCGGGGAGCTGTTTTTT
TRBJ2-3 TRBV11-2 NA TRBD2 CASSLGGLAGGPGDTQYF TGTGCCAGCAGCTTAGGGGGGCTAGCGGGAGGGCCGGGAGATACGCAGTATTTT
TRBJ1-1 TRBV7-2 NA NA CASSLRGNTEAFF TGTGCCAGCAGCTTGCGCGGGAACACTGAAGCTTTCTTT
TRBJ2-1 TRBV6-5 NA TRBD1 CASRPSGGVGAEQFF TGTGCCAGCAGACCATCAGGGGGCGTGGGGGCTGAGCAGTTCTTC
TRBJ2-7 TRBV9 NA TRBD1 CASSSGQASYEQYF TGTGCCAGCAGCTCGGGACAGGCTTCCTACGAGCAGTACTTC
TRBJ1-2 TRBV16 NA NA CASSHKQLNYGYTF TGTGCCAGCAGCCATAAACAGCTGAACTATGGCTACACCTTC
TRBJ2-5 TRBV5-1 once NA CASSKSGDETQYF TGCGCCAGCAGTAAATCGGGGGATGAGACCCAGTACTTC
TRBJ1-2 TRBV10-2 NA NA CASSDGVASYGYTF TGCGCCAGCAGCGACGGGGTTGCGAGCTATGGCTACACCTTC
TRBJ1-5 TRBV30 NA NA CAWSGRGSNQPQHF TGTGCCTGGTCGGGTAGGGGGAGCAATCAGCCCCAGCATTTT
TRBJ2-5 TRBV7-9 NA TRBD1 CASSLGTAQETQYF TGTGCCAGCAGCCTGGGGACAGCTCAAGAGACCCAGTACTTC
TRBJ2-3 TRBV2 NA TRBD1 CASSVQGVDTQYF TGTGCCAGCAGTGTGCAGGGGGTAGATACGCAGTATTTT
TRBJ1-2 TRBV6-5 NA TRBD1 CASSPRGWDGYTF TGTGCCAGCAGTCCCAGGGGGTGGGATGGCTACACCTTC